These T cell receptor beta chains were read from a single sample in a study of T-cell memory formation after mild COVID-19. TCRdb processed the 5' RACE reads anew with MiXCR; each CDR3 protein has one entry. The repertoire holds over 350,000 distinct CDR3 sequences, with roughly a quarter as singletons. The sequenced sample was PBMCs or a T cell subset sorted from them (not recorded which). Receptors originate from an adult woman who had mild COVID-19 (a few samples of this study predate the infection). Cell type and time point are not known. The CDR3 runs from the conserved cysteine through the conserved F or W. Clone size is not always given. Where it is, it says once, few, many or a class for expanded clones.

cdr3_aa v_call clone_size
CASRAGGTDTQYF TRBV25-1 many
CASSQDRAPGSNQPQHF TRBV4-3 few
CATSKLAGVYTDTQYF TRBV15 few
CASSFPGDQETQYF TRBV7-9 -
CASRRRAWQETQYF TRBV13 -
CASSLGLAVTDTQYF TRBV25-1 many
CASSGTGIMNTEAFF TRBV5-6 few
CASSPPGGAPSTDTQYF TRBV18 -
CASSPSTVWGNTIYF TRBV7-2 -
CATSRTSPGKRGYTF TRBV15 -
CAWSGSWRSNEQFF TRBV30 -
CASSRGQADTQYF TRBV5-1 few
CATSDLTITYGYTF TRBV24-1 -
CASGTSSQTTDTQYF TRBV9 -
CASSLGGWRDEQFF TRBV7-8 -
CASSQGSYRGRTDEQFF TRBV4-1 -
CASSSGVVNEQFF TRBV12-3/TRBV12-4 -
CASSPGTSGRTLF TRBV5-6 few
CASRLDSSGEQYF TRBV2 -
CASSIQGGRQPQHF TRBV6-2/TRBV6-3 -
CASSFHRDGASYEQYF TRBV7-2 -
CASSVGHLTYEQYF TRBV9 -
CSANGEGASGAYEQYF TRBV20-1 -
CASSLGHSNQPQHF TRBV5-5 few
CASSFTGGPNEQFF TRBV27 -
CASSLDFLQGLRTEAFF TRBV5-1 -